Here is one T cell receptor beta chain with its context. Its antigen remains unidentified. Assay: immunoSEQ multiplex PCR; the TCRdb copy retains only in-frame clones and omits some. The sample has around 99,000 clones, 87% seen once. This entry comes from a study of T cell responses to AZD1222 COVID-19 vaccine. General observations from the study: An increase in Spike-specific TCR breadth and depth was observed after two AZD1222 doses. Unmutated variant regions reportedly attract nearly half of all spike-specific TCRs. The CD4 TCRs associated with vaccination extended across spike and predominated at 160-218 and 743-854. Baseline serostatus was positive in only five to seven AZD1222 recipients.

The clonotype was recovered from an adult in good health. The material sequenced was peripheral blood, taken on day 0 of AZD1222 vaccination.

CDR3 nucleotides: TGTGCCAGCAGTTTACAGGAAACCGAGCAGTACTTC. Amino acids: CASSLQETEQYF. The chain employs TRBV28 and TRBJ2-7, with D unclear. This CDR3 is built from 12 residues. Trimming took 2 bases from V and 6 from J, leaving 8 bases between them. Germline V gene sequence: CDR1 MDHEN, CDR2 SYDVKM.